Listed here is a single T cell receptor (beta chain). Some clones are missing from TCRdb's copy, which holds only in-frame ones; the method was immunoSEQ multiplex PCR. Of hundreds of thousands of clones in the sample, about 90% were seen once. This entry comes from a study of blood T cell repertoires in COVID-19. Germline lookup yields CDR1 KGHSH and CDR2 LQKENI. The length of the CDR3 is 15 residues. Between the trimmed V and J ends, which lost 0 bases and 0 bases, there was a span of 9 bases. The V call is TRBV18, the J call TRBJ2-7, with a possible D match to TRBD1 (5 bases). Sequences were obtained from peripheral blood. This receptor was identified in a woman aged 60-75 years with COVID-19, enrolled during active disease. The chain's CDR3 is CASSPPAGSSYEQYF. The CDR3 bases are TGTGCCAGCTCACCACCGGCAGGGTCCTCCTACGAGCAGTACTTC.